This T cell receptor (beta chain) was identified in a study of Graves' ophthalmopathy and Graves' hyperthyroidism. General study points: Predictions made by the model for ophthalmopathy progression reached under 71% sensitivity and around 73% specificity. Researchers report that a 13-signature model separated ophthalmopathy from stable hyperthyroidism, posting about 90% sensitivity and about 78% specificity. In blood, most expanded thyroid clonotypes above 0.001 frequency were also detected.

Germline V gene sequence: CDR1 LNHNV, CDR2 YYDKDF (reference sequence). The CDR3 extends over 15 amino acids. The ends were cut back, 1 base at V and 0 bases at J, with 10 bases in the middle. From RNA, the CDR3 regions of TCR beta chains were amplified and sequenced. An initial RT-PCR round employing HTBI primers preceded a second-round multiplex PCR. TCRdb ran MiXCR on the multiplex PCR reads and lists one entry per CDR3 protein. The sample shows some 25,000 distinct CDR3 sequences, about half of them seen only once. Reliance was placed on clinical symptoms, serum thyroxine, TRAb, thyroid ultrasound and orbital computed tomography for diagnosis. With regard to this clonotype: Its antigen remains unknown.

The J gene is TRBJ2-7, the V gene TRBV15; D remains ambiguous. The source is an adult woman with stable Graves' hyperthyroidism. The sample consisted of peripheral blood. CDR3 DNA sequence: TGTGCCACCAGCAGAGTCGCTCAAGGCTCCTACGAGCAGTACTTC. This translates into CATSRVAQGSYEQYF.